This TCR beta chain was identified during a study of blood T cells in healthy people across ages. Turning to the study itself: T cells yielded about one barcoded beta molecule per two cells through template switching.

A sample-barcoded 5' primer and a J-beta primer mix were used in a second PCR of roughly 6 to 12 cycles. TCRdb reprocessed the 5' RACE reads via MiXCR and lists one record per CDR3 protein. The data hold roughly 790,000 distinct CDR3 sequences, with roughly two fifths observed a single time. V was pared by 4 bases and J by 9 bases, with 15 bases between. The CDR3 runs to 12 residues. CDR1 SQVTM and CDR2 ANQGSEA come from the germline V gene. This sequence was found in a woman aged 55-69 years in good health. Sequencing was performed on blood. This chain uses TRBV29-1 with TRBJ1-1; no definite D call. CDR3 DNA sequence: TGCAGCGTTGTCCTTCTGGGCACCAAAGCTTTCTTT. This translates into CSVVLLGTKAFF.